This T cell receptor (beta chain) came from a study of shared clonotypes between healthy human individuals. Germline V gene sequence: CDR1 SGHVS, CDR2 FNYEAQ. Trimming shortened V by 0 bases and J by 1 base, and 15 bases separated the two germline ends. The CDR3 runs to 18 residues. Donors were Caucasian adults residing in Nashville, Tennessee, USA. The protocol was immunoSEQ multiplex PCR, while the TCRdb copy is restricted to in-frame clones and leaves out a portion. The repertoire holds some 650,000 clones, with approximately 97% as singletons. This TCR derives from a woman aged 25 to 39 in good health. The specimen sequenced was naive CD4+ T cells sorted from blood. The sample's subset: CD45RA+ positively selected. The chain carries TRBV7-6 and TRBJ2-2; D could derive from TRBD1 or TRBD2 (5 bases each). The CDR3 region has the DNA TGTGCCAGCAGCTTAGCGAGCGATGGGGGTGGGAACACCGGGGAGCTGTTTTTT. Residues: CASSLASDGGGNTGELFF.